A selection of T cell receptor beta chains follows, all from one sample in a study of blood T cell repertoires in COVID-19. Sequencing used immunoSEQ multiplex PCR; TCRdb keeps in-frame clones, though not all of them. Of approximately 58,000 clones in the sample, approximately 82% were seen once. Sequenced input: peripheral blood. The receptors come from a woman aged 55-70 years with acute or convalescent COVID-19. Both conserved end residues are part of each CDR3. Fields, in order: V gene, D gene, J gene, CDR3 protein. D genes are given only for firm matches.

>TRBV27|.|TRBJ1-5
CASSLSFGGWPQHF
>TRBV1|.|TRBJ1-1
CTSSQELPEDTEAFF
>TRBV7-9|.|TRBJ1-3
CASSPTTGTGNTIYF
>TRBV7-3|TRBD2|TRBJ2-1
CASSLTSGGRGQFF
>TRBV3-1/TRBV3-2|TRBD2|TRBJ2-1
CASRRTSGGENEQFF
>TRBV5-1|TRBD1|TRBJ1-2
CASSRDRADGYTF
>TRBV2|TRBD1|TRBJ1-2
CASRPPQGDYGYTF
>TRBV9|TRBD1|TRBJ1-6
CASSPRQGTNSPLHF
>TRBV19|.|TRBJ1-5
CASSTRTGDYSNQPQHF
>TRBV24-1|.|TRBJ1-1
CATSDSVRHTEAFF
>TRBV5-1|.|TRBJ2-3
CASREAGDTQYF
>TRBV3-1/TRBV3-2|TRBD1|TRBJ1-3
CASSQARDSSGNTIYF
>TRBV24-1|.|TRBJ1-1
CATSGAGRTEAFF
>TRBV2|TRBD1|TRBJ1-2
CASSARGLYGYTF
>TRBV29-1|TRBD1|TRBJ1-1
CSVARGVNTEAFF
>TRBV12-3/TRBV12-4|.|TRBJ2-1
CASGLYNEQFF
>TRBV10-3|TRBD1|TRBJ2-7
CATTDRGYEQYF
>TRBV25-1|.|TRBJ2-3
CASSDPGGPDTQYF
>TRBV11-2|.|TRBJ1-3
CASSQSRNTIYF
>TRBV6-5|.|TRBJ1-1
CASSFEETEAFF
>TRBV9|.|TRBJ1-3
CASSGSYDRANSGNTIYF
>TRBV15|.|TRBJ2-1
CATNRGGAGAYNEQFF
>TRBV5-1|TRBD1|TRBJ1-6
CASSDKTGGDSPLHF
>TRBV7-2|.|TRBJ1-1
CASSSRQQNTEAFF
>TRBV3-1/TRBV3-2|.|TRBJ1-4
CASSQGLNEKLFF
>TRBV9|TRBD1|TRBJ1-6
CASSVGQGGNSPLHF
>TRBV15|.|TRBJ1-2
CATSRATGHNYGYTF
>TRBV4-1|.|TRBJ1-4
CASSQDQPFGKVGKLFF
>TRBV3-1/TRBV3-2|.|TRBJ2-2
CASSQGASSGELFF
>TRBV5-1|TRBD1|TRBJ1-5
CASSFTGDTNQPQHF
>TRBV11-2|.|TRBJ1-1
CASSLDPAGNTEAFF
>TRBV3-1/TRBV3-2|.|TRBJ1-1
CASSQSTVMNTEAFF
>TRBV19|TRBD1|TRBJ1-2
CASSPTGTAYGYTF
>TRBV3-1/TRBV3-2|.|TRBJ2-3
CASSPGHLGTDTQYF
>TRBV6-6|TRBD1|TRBJ2-1
CASSFDRGDYNEQFF
>TRBV27|.|TRBJ1-5
CASSALSQPQHF
>TRBV7-7|TRBD1|TRBJ1-1
CASSAIQGPSEAFF
>TRBV2|.|TRBJ1-3
CASRWDTHSGNTIYF
>TRBV7-9|TRBD1|TRBJ1-4
CASSATGGEKLFF
>TRBV19|.|TRBJ1-5
CASSTPGWSQATTIRPQHF
>TRBV4-2|TRBD2|TRBJ2-3
CASSPTSLAGSFTDTQYF
>TRBV24-1|TRBD2|TRBJ2-1
CATSEGTSAVDEQFF
>TRBV15|.|TRBJ2-2
CATSVTGLAGELFF
>TRBV25-1|.|TRBJ1-4
CASSEGQGGEKLFF
>TRBV6-1|.|TRBJ1-2
CASSEIIGTPNYGYTF
>TRBV7-2|TRBD1|TRBJ1-2
CASSRGQGAVYGYTF